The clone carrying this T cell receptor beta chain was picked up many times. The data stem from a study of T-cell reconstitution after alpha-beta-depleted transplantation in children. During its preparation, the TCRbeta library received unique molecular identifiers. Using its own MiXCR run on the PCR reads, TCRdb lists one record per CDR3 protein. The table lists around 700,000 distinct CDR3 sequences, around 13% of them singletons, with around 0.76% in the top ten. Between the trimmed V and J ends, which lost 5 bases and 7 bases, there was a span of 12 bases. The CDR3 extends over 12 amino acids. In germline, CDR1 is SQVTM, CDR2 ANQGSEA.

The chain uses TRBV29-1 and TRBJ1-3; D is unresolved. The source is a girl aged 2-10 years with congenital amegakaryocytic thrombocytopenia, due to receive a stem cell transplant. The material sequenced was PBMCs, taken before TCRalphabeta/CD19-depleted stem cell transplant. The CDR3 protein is CSVRTVGNTIYF. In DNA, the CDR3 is TGCAGCGTTAGGACTGTGGGTAACACCATATATTTT.